The present T cell receptor (beta chain) was sequenced within a study of T cell responses to AZD1222 COVID-19 vaccine (dated by TCRdb to the early 2020s). Study-wide context: AZD1222 recipients given second doses at about 4 weeks or at about 12 weeks were pooled, since spike-specific TCR depth and breadth were not found to differ between the two schedules. Trial participants were enrolled by age into subgroups of 18-55, 56-69 and 70-plus years, and about 150, 27 and 61 TCR-sequenced participants, respectively, were included in these subgroups. A total of roughly 240 trial participants underwent TCR sequencing, of whom some 210 received two doses of AZD1222 and about 25 received two doses of the MenACWY control vaccine. Overall study results and their limits: No day 14 peak-response samples were available, so repertoires were characterized only after the peak T cell response. Only 5 to 7 AZD1222 recipients were SARS-CoV-2 seropositive at baseline, limiting conclusions about previously exposed vaccinees. Spike-specific TCR breadth and depth rose significantly after two AZD1222 doses compared with day 0 and with MenACWY recipients. Participants were mostly white British and included more females than males, and it was suggested by the authors that clonal diversity may have been underestimated. The 56-69-year group was small, and its depth increase did not reach significance, likely because of low power. Vaccine-associated CD4 TCRs spanned the whole spike protein, with dominant responses in regions 160-218 and 743-854. Reportedly, almost half of the unique spike-specific TCRs recognized epitopes lying outside the regions that are mutated in the B.1.351 and B.1.1.7 variants.

The time point tag for this specimen amounts to: baseline before first vaccination. Samples from vaccinated people were obtained from the UK trials COV001 and COV002, which included a single-blind randomized controlled phase 2/3 trial of AZD1222 (ChAdOx1 nCoV-19) in healthy adults. Trial participant PBMC samples were collected at day 0 and day 28 after the second dose for TCRbeta chain sequencing. In regard to this clone: Which antigen it targets is not known. The input lacks base qualities; no much larger clone sits a single base away.

Trimming takes 1 base from V and 9 bases from J, and the germline ends sit 16 bases apart. The CDR3 runs 15 residues from the cysteine to the phenylalanine. Solely the CDR3 DNA is kept, with 45 bases framed from the first base. CDR1 and CDR2 (SGHAT, FQNNGV) derive from the germline V gene. The CDR3 regions of human TCRbeta chains were analyzed by immunosequencing. The authors' pipeline ran thus. TCRs in the repertoires were compared against a reference library of SARS-CoV-2-specific TCRs that had been generated with the MIRA antigen-specificity platform. Breadth meant the fraction of unique TCRs that were SARS-CoV-2-associated, whereas depth meant the fraction of total T cells that were SARS-CoV-2-associated. Using the MIRA data, each spike-specific TCR was mapped to the spike region that the TCR reacts to and placed in a CD4 or CD8 class. Log10-transformed breadth and depth values were compared by one-way ANOVA with Sidak's multiple comparisons tests. TCRdb provides this immuneACCESS table in a form limited to in-frame rearrangements. Some clones are lacking; in checked studies, under half of them reflect an unresolved V gene, and why the rest are absent is not known. That table gives V, J and clone size, and the DNA gave D and trimming. Here the sample has roughly 150,000 clones; roughly nine tenths occur a single time. The biggest ten clones account for less than 2% of the sample.

The sample consisted of peripheral blood, taken on day 0 of AZD1222 vaccination. This receptor chain uses TRBV11-2 and TRBJ2-4; a confident D gene designation cannot be given. This sequence originates from an adult in good health. The nucleotide sequence is given as TGTGCCAGCAGCTTAGCCCAGCCAGGTACGGGCATTCAGTACTTC. Translated, this is CASSLAQPGTGIQYF.